The 25 T cell receptor beta chains below all came from one sample that was sequenced in a study of pediatric ulcerative colitis. The method was immunoSEQ multiplex PCR; TCRdb's version includes in-frame clones alone and lacks a portion of them. Among 30,000 to 35,000 clones listed, about 81% were seen once. One to two pinch biopsies were taken from the rectum during colonoscopy. The material sequenced was gut tissue. Receptors were obtained from a boy aged 5 to 17 with mild ulcerative colitis.

The J gene is TRBJ2-7, the V gene TRBV5-1; D not certain. Trimming shortened V by 2 bases and J by 4 bases, and 10 bases separated the two germline ends. Germline V gene lookup returns CDR1 SGHRS and CDR2 YFSETQ. This CDR3 is 13 amino acids long. The CDR3 loop is CASSFRASYEQYF. The CDR3 coding sequence is TGCGCCAGCAGCTTCCGAGCGTCGTACGAGCAGTACTTC. The full variable domain, completed using reference TRBV5-1 and TRBJ2-7, is KAGVTQTPRYLIKTRGQQVTLSCSPISGHRSVSWYQQTPGQGLQFLFEYFSETQRNKGNFPGRFSGRQFSNSRSEMNVSTLELGDSALYLCASSFRASYEQYFGPGTRLTVT.

This clone showed up just once. V and J are TRBV29-1 and TRBJ2-4; D unresolved. The V and J ends lost 6 bases and 0 bases respectively, with 12 bases between them. There are 14 residues in the CDR3. The germline V gene has CDR1 SQVTM and CDR2 ANQGSEA. The chain's CDR3 is CSVRLRLAKNIQYF. The DNA for the CDR3 is TGCAGCGTCCGCCTTCGGTTAGCCAAAAACATTCAGTACTTC.

This chain links TRBV7-3 with TRBJ1-1; possibly TRBD1 for D (5 bases). The CDR3 consists of 13 residues. V shed 5 bases and J shed 3 bases, with 10 bases lying between them. Germline loops: CDR1 SGHTA, CDR2 FQGTGA. The CDR3 DNA is TGTGCCAGCAGCCTCCGGGGGGACACTGAAGCTTTCTTT. It codes for CASSLRGDTEAFF.

The V call is TRBV15, the J call TRBJ2-3, with D perhaps being TRBD1 or TRBD2 (7 bases each). The germline V gene has CDR1 LNHNV and CDR2 YYDKDF (reference sequence). Trimming left V 5 bases short and J 6 bases short, with 21 bases between. CDR3 length: 16 residues. CDR3 sequence reads: CATSRKVSRGGDTQYF. The CDR3 DNA is TGTGCCACCAGCCGGAAGGTCAGCAGGGGGGGCGATACGCAGTATTTT.

The J gene is TRBJ2-5, the V gene TRBV13; TRBD2 might be the D (6 bases). Germline V gives CDR1 PRHDT, CDR2 FYEKMQ (reference sequence). Trimming pared 5 bases from V and 5 bases from J, leaving 15 bases between. The CDR3 is 14 amino acids. The CDR3 coding sequence is TGTGCCAGCAGCCTCGGAGGGGCGGGGGAGACCCAGTACTTC. Translated: CASSLGGAGETQYF.

The chain recombines TRBV6-5 with TRBJ1-2; D possibly corresponds to TRBD1 (5 bases). Deletions cut 6 bases from V and 5 bases from J, with 19 bases between. The germline gives CDR1 MNHEY, CDR2 SVGAGI. The CDR3 runs to 15 residues. The CDR3 region has the DNA TGTGCCAGCAGCCTTGGGGGGGGTGCCCAATATGGCTACACCTTC. Its translation: CASSLGGGAQYGYTF.

This chain joins TRBV5-8 and TRBJ1-2; D is perhaps TRBD1 (5 bases). Trimming removed 3 bases at V and 2 bases at J, with 17 bases between. Germline CDR1 SGHTS, CDR2 YDEGEE. The CDR3 loop spans 16 amino acids. CDR3 amino acids: CASSYPRQYANYGYTF. The CDR3 coding sequence is TGTGCCAGCAGCTACCCTCGACAGTATGCGAACTATGGCTACACCTTC.

CDR3 residues: CASAQGRSERNSPLHF. CDR3 DNA sequence: TGTGCCAGCGCGCAGGGGAGGAGCGAGCGTAATTCACCCCTCCACTTT. V is TRBV25-1 and J is TRBJ1-6; the D gene is possibly TRBD1 (6 bases). The CDR3 runs 16 residues. Germline V gene sequence: CDR1 MGHDK, CDR2 SYGVNS. Trimming stripped 8 bases from V and 6 bases from J, with 20 bases between.

This chain links TRBV4-1 with TRBJ1-1, with D perhaps matching TRBD1 (6 bases). The CDR3 consists of 13 residues. The V gene's germline CDR1 is MGHRA and CDR2 YSYEKL. V lost 0 bases and J 7 bases, leaving 9 bases between the germline ends. CDR3 amino acids: CASSQDRGNEAFF. The DNA for the CDR3 is TGCGCCAGCAGCCAAGATAGGGGGAATGAAGCTTTCTTT.

The chain joins TRBV19 to TRBJ1-4; 8 bases map to TRBD1. Trimming at V came to 7 bases and at J to 0 bases, leaving 4 bases not matched to a gene. The CDR3 is 15 residues long. Germline V gives CDR1 LNHDA, CDR2 SQIVND (reference sequence). CDR3 sequence (DNA): TGTGCCAGTAACAGGGGGGATGCAACTAATGAAAAACTGTTTTTT. As protein: CASNRGDATNEKLFF.

Here the CDR3 reads CASRGTSRGEQFF. The CDR3 nucleotides are TGTGCCAGCAGAGGGACGTCTCGAGGTGAGCAGTTCTTC. The chain links TRBV6-1 to TRBJ2-1; D may match TRBD1 or TRBD2 (5 bases each). The germline gives CDR1 MNHNS, CDR2 SASEGT. The ends were cut back, 6 bases at V and 9 bases at J, with 15 bases in the middle. This CDR3 spans 13 amino acids.

The rearrangement joins TRBV30 to TRBJ2-3; the match to TRBD2 covers 9 bases. This CDR3 is 14 amino acids long. Germline CDR1 is GTSNPN and CDR2 is SVGIG (reference sequence). J lost 9 bases, V lost 5 bases, and 12 bases had no gene match. The CDR3 coding sequence is TGTGCCTGGGTTAGCGGGGGACTGTCGGGGACGCAGTATTTT. Translated, it gives CAWVSGGLSGTQYF.

The CDR3 coding sequence is TGCACCAGCAGCCCCATAGCGGGGGGCCTGACAGATACGCAGTATTTT. Protein sequence: CTSSPIAGGLTDTQYF. V is TRBV1 and J is TRBJ2-3; TRBD2, the table's D call, lacks a check against the DNA. TRBV1 has pseudogene status. The CDR3 extends over 16 amino acids.

The chain combines TRBV4-1 with TRBJ1-1, with D possibly matching TRBD1 (6 bases). Deletions cut 1 base from V and 7 bases from J, with 7 bases between. This CDR3 has 12 residues. Germline V lookup: CDR1 MGHRA, CDR2 YSYEKL. The CDR3 nucleotides are TGCGCCAGCAGCCAAGTAGGGGGTGAAGCTTTCTTT. As protein: CASSQVGGEAFF.

The chain recombines TRBV25-1 with TRBJ2-1; 9 nucleotides agree with TRBD1. Germline-derived CDR1 and CDR2 are MGHDK and SYGVNS. This CDR3 contains 13 residues. The trim removed 10 bases at V and 4 bases at J, leaving 5 bases unmatched. The chain's CDR3 is CANRGHVYNEQFF. The CDR3 nucleotides are TGTGCCAACAGGGGGCACGTATACAATGAGCAGTTCTTC. Full variable domain (outside the CDR3, taken from reference TRBV25-1 and TRBJ2-1): EADIYQTPRYLVIGTGKKITLECSQTMGHDKMYWYQQDPGMELHLIHYSYGVNSTEKGDLSSESTVSRIRTEHFPLTLESARPSHTSQYLCANRGHVYNEQFFGPGTRLTVL.

This clone was detected once. The rearrangement links TRBV5-4 to TRBJ1-6; 9 bases agree with TRBD1. This CDR3 region has 15 residues. The V gene's germline CDR1 is SGHNT and CDR2 YYREEE (reference sequence). J lost 6 bases, V lost 4 bases, and 5 bases had no gene match. The CDR3 is CASSQGQGLNSPLHF. CDR3 DNA sequence: TGTGCCAGCAGCCAGGGACAGGGCCTTAATTCACCCCTCCACTTT.

The J gene is TRBJ2-1, the V gene TRBV2, with a weak D call TRBD1 (5 bases). The germline V gene has CDR1 SNHLY and CDR2 FYNNEI. V was pared by 3 bases and J by 3 bases, with 9 bases between. CDR3 length equals 14 residues. The CDR3 DNA reads as TGTGCCAGCAGTGATATCCAGGGCTACAATGAGCAGTTCTTC. As protein: CASSDIQGYNEQFF.

The J gene is TRBJ2-3, the V gene TRBV6-4; 12 bases map to TRBD2. The CDR3 totals 15 residues. With V trimmed by 6 bases and J by 5 bases, 6 bases remained unmatched. Germline lookup yields CDR1 MRHNA and CDR2 SNTAGT. Here the CDR3 reads CASSITSGGLDTQYF. DNA of the CDR3: TGTGCCAGCAGCATCACTAGCGGGGGGTTAGATACGCAGTATTTT.

CDR3 DNA sequence: TGTGCCAGCAGTATGACGGGTATTGGGATATACGAGCAGTACTTC. It specifies CASSMTGIGIYEQYF. V is TRBV27 and J is TRBJ2-7; D is uncertain. V was shortened by 5 bases and J by 4 bases, with 18 bases between the two germline ends. Germline CDR1 MNHEY, CDR2 SMNVEV (reference sequence). This CDR3 has 15 residues.

The V gene is TRBV29-1, the J gene TRBJ1-1; D is unresolved. Germline CDR1 is SQVTM and CDR2 is ANQGSEA. Trimming shortened V by 0 bases and J by 8 bases, and 13 bases separated the two germline ends. The CDR3 extends over 13 amino acids. CDR3 residues: CSVEDPAGREAFF. As DNA, the CDR3 is TGCAGCGTTGAAGATCCGGCGGGCCGGGAAGCTTTCTTT.

V is TRBV4-1 and J is TRBJ2-2; the D is unclear. V dropped 1 base and J dropped 5 bases, with 8 bases sitting between them. CDR1 MGHRA and CDR2 YSYEKL come from the germline V gene. The CDR3 is made up of 14 amino acids. The CDR3 here is CASSQGPMTGELFF. CDR3 DNA: TGCGCCAGCAGCCAAGGGCCTATGACCGGGGAGCTGTTTTTT.

The rearrangement links TRBV6-5 to TRBJ2-2; D gene ambiguous. CDR3 size: 15 residues. Between the trimmed V and J ends, which lost 1 base and 6 bases, there was a span of 12 bases. Germline CDR1 and CDR2: MNHEY and SVGAGI. CDR3: CASSYYPIRSGELFF. For the CDR3, the DNA is TGTGCCAGCAGTTACTACCCAATCAGGTCCGGGGAGCTGTTTTTT.

The chain couples TRBV5-4 to TRBJ2-7; 7 nucleotides match TRBD2. V dropped 5 bases and J dropped 0; count of bases not matched to a gene: 8. Looked up from germline, CDR1 is SGHNT and CDR2 is YYREEE (reference sequence). The CDR3 is made up of 15 amino acids. This chain's CDR3 is CASSRGGVSSYEQYF. CDR3 nucleotide sequence: TGTGCCAGCAGTCGTGGGGGGGTGAGCTCCTACGAGCAGTACTTC.

The chain has TRBV15 and TRBJ2-1; TRBD1 matches 9 bases. V shed 5 bases, J shed 3 bases, and the junction held 2 bases outside the gene matches. The germline CDR1 and CDR2 sequences are LNHNV and YYDKDF (reference sequence). There are 14 residues in the CDR3. In nucleotides, the CDR3 is TGTGCCACCAGCGGGACAGGGAACTACAATGAGCAGTTCTTC. Translation gives CATSGTGNYNEQFF.

The chain couples TRBV9 to TRBJ1-1; D possibly corresponds to TRBD1 (5 bases). This CDR3 region has 18 residues. Trimming shortened V by 4 bases and J by 0 bases, and 22 bases separated the two germline ends. Germline-derived CDR1 and CDR2 are SGDLS and YYNGEE. As DNA, the CDR3 is TGTGCCAGCAGCCCCAAAGGGAGGGGCCGAGTGATGAACACTGAAGCTTTCTTT. It specifies CASSPKGRGRVMNTEAFF.